This TCR beta chain was retrieved from a study of blood T cells in healthy people across ages. Findings and caveats of the study: What prevented conclusive comparison of naive and antigen-experienced cells was that PBMCs were unsorted.

This clonotype was counted between two and nine times. No antigen is known for it. Combining a sample-barcoded 5' primer with a J-beta primer mix, a second PCR ran for about 7 to 11 cycles. Each TCR beta cDNA got a 12-nucleotide random molecular identifier. Sequencing yielded, for each sample, at least 2.5 million paired-end reads carrying CDR3. TCRdb redid the calling of the 5' RACE reads with MiXCR, one entry per CDR3 protein. The repertoire holds about 730,000 distinct CDR3 sequences, approximately 39% seen once, with roughly 19% in the top ten. The clonotype was recovered from an older woman in good health. Sequencing used blood.

The CDR3 loop reads CASSVGGGVADTQYF. DNA of the CDR3: TGTGCCAGCAGCGTAGGCGGCGGTGTGGCAGATACGCAGTATTTT. The rearrangement joins TRBV9 to TRBJ2-3; no definite D call. Germline CDR1 is SGDLS and CDR2 is YYNGEE. The CDR3 length is 15 residues. Trimming cost V 0 bases and J 4 bases, with 12 bases left between them.